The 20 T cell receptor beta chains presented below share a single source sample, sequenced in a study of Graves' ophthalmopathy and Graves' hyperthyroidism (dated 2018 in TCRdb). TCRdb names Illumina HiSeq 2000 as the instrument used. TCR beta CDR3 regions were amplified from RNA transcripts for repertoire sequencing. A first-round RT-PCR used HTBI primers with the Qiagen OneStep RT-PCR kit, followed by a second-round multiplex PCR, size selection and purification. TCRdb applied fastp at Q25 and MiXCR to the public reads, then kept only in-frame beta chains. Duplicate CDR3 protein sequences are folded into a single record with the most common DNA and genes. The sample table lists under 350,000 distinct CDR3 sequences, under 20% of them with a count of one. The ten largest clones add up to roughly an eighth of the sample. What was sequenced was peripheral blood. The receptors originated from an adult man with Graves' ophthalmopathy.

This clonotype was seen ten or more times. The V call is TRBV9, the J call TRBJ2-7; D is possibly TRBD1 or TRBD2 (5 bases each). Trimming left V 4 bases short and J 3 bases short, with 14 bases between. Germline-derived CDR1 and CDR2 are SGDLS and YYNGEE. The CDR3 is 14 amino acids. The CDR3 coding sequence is TGTGCCAGCAGCAAGGACCGGGACCGCTACGAGCAGTACTTC. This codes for CASSKDRDRYEQYF. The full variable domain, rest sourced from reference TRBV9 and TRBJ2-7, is DSGVTQTPKHLITATGQRVTLRCSPRSGDLSVYWYQQSLDQGLQFLIQYYNGEERAKGNILERFSAQQFPDLHSELNLSSLELGDSALYFCASSKDRDRYEQYFGPGTRLTVT.

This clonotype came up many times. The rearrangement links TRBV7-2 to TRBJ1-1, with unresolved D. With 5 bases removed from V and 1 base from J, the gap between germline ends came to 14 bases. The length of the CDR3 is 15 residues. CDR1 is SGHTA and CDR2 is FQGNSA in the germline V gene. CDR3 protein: CASSMGGRTNTEAFF. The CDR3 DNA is TGTGCCAGCAGCATGGGAGGACGGACGAACACTGAAGCTTTCTTT.

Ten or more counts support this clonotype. CDR3 sequence (DNA): TGTGCCAGCAGCTTAGCCCCCGGACAGGTGAACACTGAAGCTTTCTTT. The encoded protein is CASSLAPGQVNTEAFF. This chain connects TRBV11-1 to TRBJ1-1; 7 positions match TRBD1. J was trimmed by 0 bases and V by 0 bases; bases with no gene match: 4. Per germline, CDR1 SGHAT and CDR2 FQDESV (reference sequence). The CDR3 covers 16 residues.

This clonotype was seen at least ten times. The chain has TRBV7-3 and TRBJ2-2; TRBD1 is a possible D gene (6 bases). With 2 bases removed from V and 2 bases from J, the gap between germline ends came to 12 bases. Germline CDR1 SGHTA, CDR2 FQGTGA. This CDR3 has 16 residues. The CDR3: CASSLQSRGNTGELFF. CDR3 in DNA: TGTGCCAGCAGCTTACAGTCCAGGGGAAACACCGGGGAGCTGTTTTTT.

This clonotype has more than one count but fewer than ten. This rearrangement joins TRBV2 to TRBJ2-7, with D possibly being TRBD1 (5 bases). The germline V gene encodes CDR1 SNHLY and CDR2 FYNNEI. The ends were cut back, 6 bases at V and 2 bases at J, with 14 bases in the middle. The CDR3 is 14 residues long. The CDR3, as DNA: TGTGCCAGCAGCGTTGGCCCAGGGCCCTACGAGCAGTACTTC. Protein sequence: CASSVGPGPYEQYF.

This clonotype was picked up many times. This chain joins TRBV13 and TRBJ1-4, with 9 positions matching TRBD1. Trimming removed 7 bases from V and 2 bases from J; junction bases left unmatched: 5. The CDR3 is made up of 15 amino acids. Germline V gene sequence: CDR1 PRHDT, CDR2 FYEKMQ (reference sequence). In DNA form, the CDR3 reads TGTGCCAGCACTATAGGGACAGGGACTAATGAAAAACTGTTTTTT. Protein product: CASTIGTGTNEKLFF.

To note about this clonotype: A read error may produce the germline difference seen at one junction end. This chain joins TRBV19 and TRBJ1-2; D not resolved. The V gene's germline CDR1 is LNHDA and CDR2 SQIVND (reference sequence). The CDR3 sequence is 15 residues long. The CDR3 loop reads CASSIGPGMDYGYIF. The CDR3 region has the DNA TGTGCCAGTAGTATCGGACCGGGGATGGACTATGGCTACATCTTC.

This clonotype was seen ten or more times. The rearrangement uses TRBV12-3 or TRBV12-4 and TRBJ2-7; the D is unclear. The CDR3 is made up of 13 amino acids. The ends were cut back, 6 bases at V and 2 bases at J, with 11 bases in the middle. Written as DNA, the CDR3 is TGTGCCAGCAGCCATATTGGGGCCTACGAGCAGTACTTC. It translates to CASSHIGAYEQYF.

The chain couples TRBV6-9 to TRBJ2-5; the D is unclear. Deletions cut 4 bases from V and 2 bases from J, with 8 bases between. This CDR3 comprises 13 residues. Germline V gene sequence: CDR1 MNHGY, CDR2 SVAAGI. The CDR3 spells CASSSQRQETQYF. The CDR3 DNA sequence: TGTGCCAGCAGTTCACAGCGTCAAGAGACCCAGTACTTC.

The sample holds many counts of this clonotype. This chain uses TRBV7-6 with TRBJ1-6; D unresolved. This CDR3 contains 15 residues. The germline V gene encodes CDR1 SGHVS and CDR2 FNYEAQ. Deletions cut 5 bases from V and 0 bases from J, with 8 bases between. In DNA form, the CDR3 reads TGTGCCAGCAGCGGGGAGAGCTCCTATAATTCACCCCTCCACTTT. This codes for CASSGESSYNSPLHF. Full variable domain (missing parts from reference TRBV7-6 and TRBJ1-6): GAGVSQSPRYKVTKRGQDVALRCDPISGHVSLYWYRQALGQGPEFLTYFNYEAQQDKSGLPNDRFSAERPEGSISTLTIQRTEQRDSAMYRCASSGESSYNSPLHFGNGTRLTVT.

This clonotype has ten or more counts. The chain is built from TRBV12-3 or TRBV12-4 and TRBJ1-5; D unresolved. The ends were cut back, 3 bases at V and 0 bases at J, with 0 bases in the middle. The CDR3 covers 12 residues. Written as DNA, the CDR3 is TGTGCCAGCAGTTTTAGCAATCAGCCCCAGCATTTT. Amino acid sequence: CASSFSNQPQHF.

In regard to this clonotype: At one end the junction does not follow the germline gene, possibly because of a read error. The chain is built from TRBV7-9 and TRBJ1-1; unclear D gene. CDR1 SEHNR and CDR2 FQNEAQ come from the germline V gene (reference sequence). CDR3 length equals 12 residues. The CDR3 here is CASIVIYTEASF. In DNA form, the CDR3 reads TGTGCCAGCATCGTAATATACACTGAAGCTTCCTTT.

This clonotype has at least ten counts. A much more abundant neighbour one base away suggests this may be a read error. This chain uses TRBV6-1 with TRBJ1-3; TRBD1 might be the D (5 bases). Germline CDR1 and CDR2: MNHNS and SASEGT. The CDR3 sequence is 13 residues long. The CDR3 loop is CAGRPGYGNTIYF. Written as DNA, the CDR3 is TGTGCCGGCAGGCCAGGGTACGGAAACACCATATATTTT.

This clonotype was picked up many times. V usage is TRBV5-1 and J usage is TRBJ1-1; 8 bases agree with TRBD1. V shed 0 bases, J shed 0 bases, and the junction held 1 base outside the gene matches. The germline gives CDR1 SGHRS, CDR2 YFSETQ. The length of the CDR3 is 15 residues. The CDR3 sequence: CASSLGDRMNTEAFF. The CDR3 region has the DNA TGCGCCAGCAGCTTGGGGGACAGGATGAACACTGAAGCTTTCTTT.

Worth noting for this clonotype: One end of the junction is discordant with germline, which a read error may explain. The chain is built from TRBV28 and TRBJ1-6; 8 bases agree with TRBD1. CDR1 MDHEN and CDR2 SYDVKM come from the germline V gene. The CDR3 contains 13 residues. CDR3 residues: CVSLGTGLIPLHF. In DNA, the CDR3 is TGTGTCAGCCTGGGGACAGGACTCATACCCCTCCACTTT.

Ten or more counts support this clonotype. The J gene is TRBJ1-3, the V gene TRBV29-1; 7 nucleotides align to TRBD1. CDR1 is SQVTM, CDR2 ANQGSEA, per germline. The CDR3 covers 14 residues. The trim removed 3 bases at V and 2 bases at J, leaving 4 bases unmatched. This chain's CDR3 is CSVEGTAPGNTIYF. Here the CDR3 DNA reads TGCAGCGTTGAGGGGACAGCGCCTGGAAACACCATATATTTT.

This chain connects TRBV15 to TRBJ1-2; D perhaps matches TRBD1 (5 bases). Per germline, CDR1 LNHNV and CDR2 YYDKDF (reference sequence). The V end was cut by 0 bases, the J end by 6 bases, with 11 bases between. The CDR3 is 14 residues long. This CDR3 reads CATSRERGWHGYTF. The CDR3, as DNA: TGTGCCACCAGCAGAGAAAGGGGTTGGCATGGCTACACCTTC. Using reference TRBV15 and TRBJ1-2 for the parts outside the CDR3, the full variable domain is DAMVIQNPRYQVTQFGKPVTLSCSQTLNHNVMYWYQQKSSQAPKLLFHYYDKDFNNEADTPDNFQSRRPNTSFCFLDIRSPGLGDTAMYLCATSRERGWHGYTFGSGTRLTVV.

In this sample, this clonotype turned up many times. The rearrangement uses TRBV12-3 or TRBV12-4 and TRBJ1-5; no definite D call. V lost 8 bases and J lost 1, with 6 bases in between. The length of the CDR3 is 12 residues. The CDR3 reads CASSTSNQPQHF. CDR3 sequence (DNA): TGTGCCAGCTCAACAAGCAATCAGCCCCAGCATTTT.

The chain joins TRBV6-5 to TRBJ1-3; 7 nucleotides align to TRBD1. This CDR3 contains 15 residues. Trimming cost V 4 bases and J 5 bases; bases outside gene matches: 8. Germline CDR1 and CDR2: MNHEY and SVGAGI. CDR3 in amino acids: CASSFRQGQRNTIYF. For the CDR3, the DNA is TGTGCCAGCAGTTTCAGACAGGGCCAGAGAAACACCATATATTTT.

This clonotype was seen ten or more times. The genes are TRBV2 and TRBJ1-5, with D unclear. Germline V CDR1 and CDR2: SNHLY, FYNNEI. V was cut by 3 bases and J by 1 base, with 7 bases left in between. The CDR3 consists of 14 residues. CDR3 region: CASSDNISNQPQHF. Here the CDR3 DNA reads TGTGCCAGCAGTGATAACATCAGCAATCAGCCCCAGCATTTT.